A single sample gave rise to the 29 T cell receptor beta chains below, sequenced in a study of vaccination and CD4 T cells after COVID-19 (dated by TCRdb to the early 2020s). Antigens for these TCRs are unknown. The library relied on PCR. TCRdb shows the sequencer as Illumina iSeq 100. DNA from cultured CD4+ T cells was subjected to TCR sequencing with the Oncomine TCR Beta short-read assay at the Johns Hopkins FTIC core. The public reads were quality trimmed at Q25 with fastp and then assembled into clones with MiXCR by TCRdb, keeping productive beta chains. Rows with a matching CDR3 protein are joined into one entry that keeps the most common DNA and genes. This sample lists approximately 20,000 distinct CDR3 sequences; about 51% were detected once. The top ten constitute around 9.6% of the sample. The sample's treatment or condition, from its label and the paper: roughly ten-day PBMC culture with coronavirus spike peptide pools or control peptides (ViraFEST assay).

Material: CD4+ T cells from blood, cultured in vitro. All receptors derive from a human donor who had recovered from COVID-19.

This rearrangement joins TRBV20-1 to TRBJ2-7, with TRBD1 matching over 7 bases. V shed 4 bases, J shed 2 bases, and the junction held 11 bases outside the gene matches. CDR3 length: 15 amino acids. From germline, CDR1 is DFQATT and CDR2 SNEGSKA (reference sequence). CDR3 amino acids: CSATRGGRITYEQYF. In DNA, the CDR3 is TGCAGTGCTACCAGAGGGGGCCGAATAACCTACGAGCAGTACTTC.

The rearrangement joins TRBV7-2 to TRBJ2-3; 10 bases are shared with TRBD2. J was trimmed by 5 bases and V by 7 bases; bases with no gene match: 12. Germline loops: CDR1 SGHTA, CDR2 FQGNSA. The CDR3 is 16 residues long. The CDR3 spells CASNPVSVAGGDTQYF. The CDR3 nucleotides read TGTGCCAGCAACCCCGTGTCGGTAGCGGGAGGAGATACGCAGTATTTT. Variable domain in full (rest from reference TRBV7-2 and TRBJ2-3): GAGVSQSPSNKVTEKGKDVELRCDPISGHTALYWYRQSLGQGLEFLIYFQGNSAPDKSGLPSDRFSAERTGGSVSTLTIQRTQQEDSAVYLCASNPVSVAGGDTQYFGPGTRLTVL.

This clonotype was found a few times. V and J are TRBV6-1 and TRBJ1-5, with D possibly being TRBD1 (5 bases). CDR3 length equals 13 residues. Germline CDR1 MNHNS, CDR2 SASEGT. Trimming stripped 5 bases from V and 4 bases from J, with 9 bases between. CDR3 in DNA: TGTGCCAGCAGTCTCCAGGGAAATCAGCCCCAGCATTTT. It specifies CASSLQGNQPQHF.

This chain joins TRBV7-9 and TRBJ1-1; TRBD1 is a possible D gene (6 bases). V lost 8 bases, J lost 4 bases, and 17 bases lay in between. The CDR3 runs to 14 residues. Germline V CDR1 and CDR2: SEHNR, FQNEAQ (reference sequence). The CDR3 loop reads CASSQGGDGTEAFF. The CDR3 DNA reads as TGTGCCAGCTCACAAGGGGGGGATGGCACTGAAGCTTTCTTT. The full variable domain, with the rest looked up from reference TRBV7-9 and TRBJ1-1, is DTGVSQNPRHKITKRGQNVTFRCDPISEHNRLYWYRQTLGQGPEFLTYFQNEAQLEKSRLLSDRFSAERPKGSFSTLEIQRTEQGDSAMYLCASSQGGDGTEAFFGQGTRLTVV.

This chain links TRBV24-1 with TRBJ2-5; 7 nucleotides align to TRBD1. Trimming took 12 bases from V and 5 from J; bases not matched to a gene: 14. The CDR3 loop spans 14 amino acids. The germline CDR1 and CDR2 sequences are KGHDR and SFDVKD. The CDR3 DNA reads as TGTGCCTCATCCAGGGGGTATCAGGTGGAGACCCAGTACTTC. Amino acid sequence: CASSRGYQVETQYF.

The chain recombines TRBV18 with TRBJ1-1, with 8 bases aligning to TRBD1. Germline loops: CDR1 KGHSH, CDR2 LQKENI. The CDR3 loop spans 14 amino acids. The V and J ends lost 6 bases and 1 base, in that order; junction bases with no gene match: 4. CDR3 sequence (DNA): TGTGCCAGCTCGTCACAGGGGGGGAACACTGAAGCTTTCTTT. This gives the protein CASSSQGGNTEAFF.

V usage is TRBV7-9 and J usage is TRBJ2-7; D not certain. The V and J ends lost 4 bases and 5 bases respectively, with 6 bases between them. The CDR3 has 11 amino acids. Germline V gene data show CDR1 as SEHNR and CDR2 as FQNEAQ (reference sequence). The CDR3 reads CASSYEDEQYF. CDR3 DNA: TGTGCCAGCAGCTACGAGGACGAGCAGTACTTC.

With regard to this clonotype: Compared with germline, one end of the junction differs, possibly owing to a read error. The chain carries TRBV7-9 and TRBJ2-5; 10 bases match TRBD2. Germline CDR1 reads SEHNR; CDR2 reads FQNEAQ (reference sequence). The CDR3 contains 15 residues. The CDR3 protein is CASSSGLAEQGTQYF. The DNA for the CDR3 is TGTGCCAGCAGTTCCGGACTAGCGGAACAAGGGACCCAGTACTTC.

The V call is TRBV21-1, the J call TRBJ2-7; the table's D call, TRBD2, was not checked against the DNA. TRBV21-1 is a documented pseudogene. This CDR3 is built from 13 residues. The CDR3 DNA follows: TGTGCCAGCAGCAAATTAGTCCCCTACGAGCAGTACTTC. The encoded protein is CASSKLVPYEQYF.

The chain joins TRBV6-5 to TRBJ1-3; TRBD1 matches at 10 bases. CDR1 and CDR2 (germline): MNHEY, SVGAGI. The CDR3 sequence is 16 residues long. V shed 0 bases and J 3 bases; nucleotides not matched to a gene: 2. The CDR3, as DNA: TGTGCCAGCAGTTACTCGACAGGGGGCTTTGGAAACACCATATATTTT. Its protein is CASSYSTGGFGNTIYF.

The chain has TRBV15 and TRBJ2-3; TRBD2 matches 7 bases. From germline, CDR1 is LNHNV and CDR2 YYDKDF (reference sequence). With V trimmed by 2 bases and J by 0 bases, 11 bases remained unmatched. The CDR3 runs 18 residues. CDR3 amino acids: CATSRPGSPGGSTDTQYF. The CDR3, as DNA: TGTGCCACCAGCAGACCCGGATCCCCCGGGGGGAGCACAGATACGCAGTATTTT.

The J gene is TRBJ1-5, the V gene TRBV20-1, with TRBD1 as a possible D gene (6 bases). The V end lost 1 base, the J end lost 7 bases, and 20 bases lay between the germline ends. The CDR3 extends over 16 amino acids. The germline V gene encodes CDR1 DFQATT and CDR2 SNEGSKA (reference sequence). The CDR3 DNA follows: TGCAGTGCTAGAGGCGACCCCCAGGGGAGTTGGCAGCCCCAGCATTTT. It codes for CSARGDPQGSWQPQHF.

V is TRBV29-1 and J is TRBJ2-5, with 8 bases fitting TRBD2. Trimming at V came to 4 bases and at J to 5 bases, leaving 3 bases not matched to a gene. Per the germline V gene, CDR1 is SQVTM and CDR2 is ANQGSEA. CDR3 length: 12 residues. CDR3 DNA sequence: TGCAGCGTTGGGGAGCGGGAGGAGACCCAGTACTTC. Translated, it gives CSVGEREETQYF.

In its sample, this clonotype ranks as large. The chain joins TRBV27 to TRBJ2-1, with D possibly being TRBD2 (6 bases). The CDR3 contains 18 residues. V was pared by 3 bases and J by 5 bases, with 23 bases between. Germline CDR1 and CDR2: MNHEY and SMNVEV (reference sequence). The chain's CDR3 is CASSFRIKFAGSNNEQFF. CDR3 nucleotides: TGTGCCAGCAGTTTTCGGATTAAGTTTGCGGGGTCTAACAATGAGCAGTTCTTC.

This clonotype was observed a few times. The rearrangement uses TRBV6-4 and TRBJ2-4; D remains ambiguous. Trimming removed 6 bases at V and 7 bases at J, with 13 bases between. Germline-derived CDR1 and CDR2 are MRHNA and SNTAGT. This CDR3 comprises 13 residues. CDR3 nucleotides: TGTGCCAGCAGCCAAATCGATGGGAACATTCAGTACTTC. Encoded protein: CASSQIDGNIQYF.

This clonotype was detected a few times. V and J are TRBV6-5 and TRBJ2-5; D gene ambiguous. The CDR3 runs to 17 residues. The V gene's germline CDR1 is MNHEY and CDR2 SVGAGI. The V end was cut by 4 bases, the J end by 2 bases, with 20 bases between. CDR3 sequence (DNA): TGTGCCAGCAGTTCCCAAGGCGGCACACCCAAGCAAGAGACCCAGTACTTC. Translation: CASSSQGGTPKQETQYF.

This clonotype is deemed medium-sized. The CDR3 DNA follows: TGCAGTGCTGGGGGGGGCGCTTATAGCAATCAGCCCCAGCATTTT. Translation gives CSAGGGAYSNQPQHF. This chain joins TRBV20-1 and TRBJ1-5; possible D gene TRBD1, 6 bases. Germline CDR1 DFQATT, CDR2 SNEGSKA (reference sequence). This CDR3 has 15 residues. The V end was cut by 5 bases, the J end by 0 bases, with 14 bases between.

CDR3 in DNA: TGCAGTCAATTCAACGCCGGGGTCAACACTGAAGCTTTCTTT. Protein product: CSQFNAGVNTEAFF. The chain recombines TRBV20-1 with TRBJ1-1, with D unclear. This CDR3 spans 14 amino acids. The V end was cut by 8 bases, the J end by 2 bases, with 18 bases between. Germline loops: CDR1 DFQATT, CDR2 SNEGSKA (reference sequence).

Only a few counts were recorded for this clonotype. V is TRBV28 and J is TRBJ1-2; 10 bases align to TRBD1. J lost 6 bases, V lost 10 bases, and 2 bases had no gene match. Germline V lookup: CDR1 MDHEN, CDR2 SYDVKM. The CDR3 sequence is 11 residues long. In DNA, the CDR3 is TGTGCCACCGGACAGGGGGATGGCTACACCTTC. Its protein is CATGQGDGYTF.

This clonotype occurred a few times. CDR3 region: CASSYSGGANTGELFF. In nucleotides, the CDR3 is TGTGCCAGCAGTTACTCAGGGGGTGCGAACACCGGGGAGCTGTTTTTT. The J gene is TRBJ2-2, the V gene TRBV6-5; TRBD1 is a possible D gene (6 bases). The CDR3 is 16 amino acids. V lost 0 bases, J lost 0 bases, and 8 bases lay in between. Germline CDR1 is MNHEY and CDR2 is SVGAGI.

The chain recombines TRBV21-1 with TRBJ2-7; whether TRBD1, the table's D call, matches the DNA was not checked. TRBV21-1 is noted as a pseudogene. CDR3 size: 18 residues. CDR3 amino acids: CASSWGGPHRGGSYEQYF. CDR3 coding DNA: TGTGCCAGCAGTTGGGGGGGCCCGCACAGGGGAGGCTCCTACGAGCAGTACTTC.

V gene TRBV20-1 combines with J gene TRBJ1-2, with 10 bases fitting TRBD1. The CDR3 runs to 14 residues. J lost 10 bases, V lost 3 bases, and 11 bases had no gene match. Germline loops: CDR1 DFQATT, CDR2 SNEGSKA (reference sequence). CDR3 residues: CSASPEGQGGSYTF. CDR3 bases: TGCAGTGCTAGCCCCGAAGGACAGGGGGGTTCCTACACCTTC.

This clonotype was observed a few times. This chain links TRBV28 with TRBJ1-2; no definite D call. V shed 7 bases and J shed 4 bases, with 16 bases lying between them. CDR3 length: 14 residues. Germline CDR1 and CDR2: MDHEN and SYDVKM. The CDR3 sequence: CASITPGRPYGYTF. CDR3 bases: TGTGCCAGCATTACCCCTGGCAGGCCCTATGGCTACACCTTC.

This clonotype was detected only a few times. The V call is TRBV20-1, the J call TRBJ1-2, with 9 bases matching TRBD1. Germline V CDR1 and CDR2: DFQATT, SNEGSKA (reference sequence). This CDR3 comprises 14 residues. Losses at the gene ends were 3 bases for V and 7 bases for J; bases not matched to a gene: 9. Here the CDR3 reads CSASFTGGRGGYTF. Written as DNA, the CDR3 is TGCAGTGCTAGTTTTACAGGGGGCAGGGGTGGCTACACCTTC.

The genes are TRBV2 and TRBJ1-6; D is uncertain. The CDR3 is made up of 15 amino acids. With 3 bases removed from V and 3 bases from J, the gap between germline ends came to 9 bases. Germline CDR1 is SNHLY and CDR2 is FYNNEI. DNA for the CDR3: TGTGCCAGCAGTGAGGAGGGTAGCTATAATTCACCCCTCCACTTT. It yields the protein CASSEEGSYNSPLHF.

The chain combines TRBV7-2 with TRBJ2-3; 11 bases are shared with TRBD2. From germline, CDR1 is SGHTA and CDR2 FQGNSA. J was trimmed by 2 bases and V by 2 bases; bases with no gene match: 9. The CDR3 loop spans 18 amino acids. CDR3 sequence reads: CASSLLGTSGSFTDTQYF. The CDR3 coding sequence is TGTGCCAGCAGCTTATTAGGCACTAGCGGGAGCTTCACAGATACGCAGTATTTT.

This chain uses TRBV5-1 with TRBJ1-1, with D unresolved. The germline CDR1 and CDR2 sequences are SGHRS and YFSETQ. V lost 4 bases and J 1 base, leaving 8 bases between the germline ends. The CDR3 is 13 amino acids. The CDR3 spells CASSASTNTEAFF. CDR3 coding DNA: TGCGCCAGCAGCGCCTCAACGAACACTGAAGCTTTCTTT.

The rearrangement links TRBV11-3 to TRBJ1-2; D uncertain. This CDR3 is 15 amino acids long. Per germline, CDR1 SGHNT and CDR2 YENEEA. V was shortened by 0 bases and J by 7 bases, with 15 bases between the two germline ends. The chain's CDR3 is CASSLDGRWGSGYTF. The CDR3 DNA sequence: TGTGCCAGCAGCTTAGATGGTCGTTGGGGATCTGGCTACACCTTC.

The chain combines TRBV6-1 with TRBJ2-3; TRBD1 matches at 8 bases. CDR1 and CDR2 (germline): MNHNS, SASEGT. This CDR3 is 16 amino acids long. With 10 bases clipped from V and 4 bases from J, the junction kept 16 bases outside the gene matches. DNA of the CDR3: TGTGCCACCTCCCCCTCCGACAGGGGCGTTCCAGATACGCAGTATTTT. Its translation: CATSPSDRGVPDTQYF.